The rows below give T cell receptor beta chains drawn from one sample of a study of blood T cell repertoires in COVID-19. Using immunoSEQ multiplex PCR, the repertoire was profiled, and TCRdb retains in-frame clones only, with some absent. The table lists some 330,000 clones, 88% of them singletons. Sequencing used peripheral blood. The receptors here all came from a woman in her 50s with active or convalescent COVID-19. Both conserved end residues are part of each CDR3. Fields, in order: clone size, D gene, V gene, J gene, CDR3 DNA, CDR3 protein. The D gene is left open where the match is weak. Clone size is stated in some rows and not others, as once, few, many or a class when expanded.

few	TRBD2	TRBV11-3	TRBJ2-6	TGTGCCAGCAGCTTAAGTGGGTGGGGGACTAGCGGCCTAGGGGCCAACGTCCTGACTTTC	CASSLSGWGTSGLGANVLTF
.	TRBD2	TRBV19	TRBJ2-7	TGTGCCAGTAGTGCCGCTAGCGGGCCTTACCAAGCGTACGAGCAGTACTTC	CASSAASGPYQAYEQYF
.	.	TRBV7-8	TRBJ1-2	TGTGCCAGCAGCTTAGACAGGTCAGGGCCGGTTTTTGGCTACACCTTC	CASSLDRSGPVFGYTF
.	.	TRBV10-1	TRBJ2-7	TGCGCCAGCAGTGAGGTCTATTACAGGGTGGACTACGAGCAGTACTTC	CASSEVYYRVDYEQYF
.	TRBD2	TRBV18	TRBJ2-1	TGTGCCAGCTCACCATTATCGAGACTAGCGGTTAATGAGCAGTTCTTC	CASSPLSRLAVNEQFF
.	TRBD1	TRBV7-3	TRBJ1-1	TGTGCCAGCAGCTCCGGACAGGGGAGGGCGAACACTGAAGCTTTCTTT	CASSSGQGRANTEAFF
.	TRBD1	TRBV7-2	TRBJ1-2	TGTGCCAGCAGCTTAGGGACAGGGGACGGCTACACCTTC	CASSLGTGDGYTF
.	TRBD2	TRBV7-2	TRBJ2-2	TGTGCCAGCAGCTTAGCCCCGGGACTAGCGGGAGCGGGGGGCACCGGGGAGCTGTTTTTT	CASSLAPGLAGAGGTGELFF
.	TRBD1	TRBV7-3	TRBJ1-1	TGTGCCAGCAGTCTGCGGGACAGGGACGCCGAAGCTTTCTTT	CASSLRDRDAEAFF
.	TRBD1	TRBV7-3	TRBJ2-7	TGTGCCAGCAGCTTAGACAGGGGCTACGAGCAGTACTTC	CASSLDRGYEQYF
.	TRBD2	TRBV7-2	TRBJ2-1	TGTGCCAGCAGCTGGGGCGGGACTAGTAAAGTTAATGAGCAGTTCTTC	CASSWGGTSKVNEQFF
.	.	TRBV3-1/TRBV3-2	TRBJ2-3	TGTGCCAGCAGCCAGTTAACAGATACGCAGTATTTT	CASSQLTDTQYF
.	.	TRBV5-1	TRBJ2-3	TGCGCCAGCAGCTCGGGTGGGTTAGGCACAGATACGCAGTATTTT	CASSSGGLGTDTQYF
.	TRBD1	TRBV3-1/TRBV3-2	TRBJ2-1	TGTGCCAGCAGCCCCAGGGGGTACAATGAGCAGTTCTTC	CASSPRGYNEQFF
.	.	TRBV6-4	TRBJ1-2	TGTGCCAGCAGTAGGGGATACGGCTATGGCTACACCTTC	CASSRGYGYGYTF
.	TRBD2	TRBV6-1	TRBJ2-5	TGTGCCAGCAGTGAAGCCCAATCCGGGACTAGCGGTCGGCAAGAGACCCAGTACTTC	CASSEAQSGTSGRQETQYF
.	.	TRBV7-2	TRBJ1-1	TGTGCCAGCAGCTTAGATGCGGTAGCGGCGGCAGCTTTCTTT	CASSLDAVAAAAFF
.	TRBD2	TRBV18	TRBJ2-1	TGTGCCAGCTCACTGACTAGCGGGAATACAATGAAGCAGTTCTTC	CASSLTSGNTMKQFF
.	TRBD1	TRBV7-9	TRBJ1-4	TGTGCCAGCAGCTTGGGACAGTCTCTCGATAATGAAAAACTGTTTTTT	CASSLGQSLDNEKLFF
once	.	TRBV19	TRBJ2-7	TGTGCCAGTAGTATAGACGGGACCTACGAGCAGTACTTC	CASSIDGTYEQYF
.	.	TRBV5-5	TRBJ1-3	TGTGCCAGCAGCCAAATCTCCACAGGGAGCTCTGGAAACACCATATATTTT	CASSQISTGSSGNTIYF
.	TRBD1	TRBV18	TRBJ1-5	TGTGCCAGCTCGTGGACAGGGGGATTCAATCAGCCCCAGCATTTT	CASSWTGGFNQPQHF
.	.	TRBV18	TRBJ1-1	TGTGCCAGCTCACCACCGATGGCCATGAGGACTGAAGCTTTCTTT	CASSPPMAMRTEAFF
few	TRBD1	TRBV29-1	TRBJ2-2	TGCAGCGTTGAGGGGGACAGGGAGGACACCGGGGAGCTGTTTTTT	CSVEGDREDTGELFF
.	.	TRBV19	TRBJ2-7	TGTGCCAGTAGTCCCGGGACACACACCTCCTACGAGCAGTACTTC	CASSPGTHTSYEQYF
.	.	TRBV7-2	TRBJ2-7	TGTGCCAGCAGCTTAGAATTTACAGAACGCTACTACGAGCAGTACTTC	CASSLEFTERYYEQYF
.	.	TRBV29-1	TRBJ1-2	TGCAGCGGGGGGCACGGGGAAGGCTATGGCTACACCTTC	CSGGHGEGYGYTF
.	TRBD2	TRBV19	TRBJ2-7	TGTGCCAGTAGTATGGGACTAGACCGTGACGAGCAGTACTTC	CASSMGLDRDEQYF
.	.	TRBV7-2	TRBJ2-5	TGTGCCAGCAGCTTAGGGCAGGGGCAGACCCAGTACTTC	CASSLGQGQTQYF
.	.	TRBV28	TRBJ1-3	TGTGCCAGCAGTTTGATACAGGGAGTCGGAAACACCATATATTTT	CASSLIQGVGNTIYF
few	.	TRBV6-2/TRBV6-3	TRBJ2-2	TGTGCCAGCAGTTACTCGACCGGGGGGGAGCTGTTTTTT	CASSYSTGGELFF
.	TRBD1	TRBV18	TRBJ1-1	TGTGCCAGCTCACCACAGGCCGGGACAGCGAACACTGAAGCTTTCTTT	CASSPQAGTANTEAFF
.	TRBD2	TRBV9	TRBJ2-1	TGTGCCAGCAGTCGGACTAGCGGGTACAATGAGCAGTTCTTC	CASSRTSGYNEQFF
.	.	TRBV21-1	TRBJ2-7	TGTGCCAGCAGCAAAAAATCCGACTGGGGGGGAACCTACGAGCAGTACTTC	CASSKKSDWGGTYEQYF
.	TRBD2	TRBV7-2	TRBJ2-1	TGTGCCAGCAGCAAGGGACTAGCGGGAGTCAATGAGCAGTTCTTC	CASSKGLAGVNEQFF
.	TRBD1	TRBV7-2	TRBJ2-3	TGTGCCAGCAGCCCTAGACAGGGTTTAGTCACAGATACGCAGTATTTT	CASSPRQGLVTDTQYF
.	TRBD1	TRBV18	TRBJ1-2	TGTGCCAGCTCACCACGGACAGGGGAAGGCTACACCTTC	CASSPRTGEGYTF
.	.	TRBV30	TRBJ1-5	TGTGCCTGGAGTGTTCAGGGGCTTAGTAATCAGCCCCAGCATTTT	CAWSVQGLSNQPQHF
few	TRBD2	TRBV19	TRBJ2-1	TGTGCCAGTAGTAATGGACTAGCGGGGAATGAGCAGTTCTTC	CASSNGLAGNEQFF
.	TRBD1	TRBV7-8	TRBJ2-1	TGTGCCAGCAGCGCAAACAGGGGTAATGAGCAGTTCTTC	CASSANRGNEQFF
.	TRBD2	TRBV3-1/TRBV3-2	TRBJ2-1	TGTGCCAGCAGCCAAGTGGGCGGGAGCTTGCGAGGATACAATGAGCAGTTCTTC	CASSQVGGSLRGYNEQFF
medium-sized	.	TRBV7-9	TRBJ1-5	TGTGCCAGCAGCTCAGGGGTATCGGGCAATCAGCCCCAGCATTTT	CASSSGVSGNQPQHF
.	TRBD1	TRBV10-3	TRBJ1-6	TGTGCCATCAGGATCCGGGACAGGGACGATTCACCCCTCCACTTT	CAIRIRDRDDSPLHF
.	.	TRBV18	TRBJ1-1	TGTGCCAGCTCAAGGGAGGCGGACACTGAAGCTTTCTTT	CASSREADTEAFF
.	.	TRBV6-1	TRBJ1-4	TGTGCCAGCAGTGAATGGGGGCGAGGGGATTCTACTGAAAAACTGTTTTTT	CASSEWGRGDSTEKLFF
.	TRBD1	TRBV7-3	TRBJ1-2	TGTGCCAGCAGCTTAGGGGGACAGAAGATTACCTATGGCTACACCTTC	CASSLGGQKITYGYTF
.	TRBD1	TRBV29-1	TRBJ2-1	TGCAGCGTTGAACTAATGACAGGGAACAATGAGCAGTTCTTC	CSVELMTGNNEQFF
.	TRBD2	TRBV5-4	TRBJ2-7	TGTGCCAGCAGCCTAGCGGGAGCCTCCTACGAGCAGTACTTC	CASSLAGASYEQYF
.	.	TRBV5-1	TRBJ1-1	TGCGCCAGCAGCTGGAGCTGGAACACTGAAGCTTTCTTT	CASSWSWNTEAFF
.	.	TRBV5-1	TRBJ1-4	TGCGCCAGCAGCTTGGATGGGCAGGGTGTTAGTGAAAAACTGTTTTTT	CASSLDGQGVSEKLFF
.	.	TRBV7-3	TRBJ2-2	TGTGCCAGCAGCTCCGGGTTAAACACCGGGGAGCTGTTTTTT	CASSSGLNTGELFF
once	.	TRBV11-3	TRBJ2-1	TGTGCCAGCAGCCAGCGCCGCCACAATGAGCAGTTCTTC	CASSQRRHNEQFF
.	.	TRBV11-2	TRBJ2-4	TGTGCCAGCAGCTCCGGGACTTGGGGGGTATCCAAAAACATTCAGTACTTC	CASSSGTWGVSKNIQYF
many	TRBD2	TRBV5-1	TRBJ2-5	TGCGCCAGCAGCGTGACTAGCGGGGGGGAGACCCAGTACTTC	CASSVTSGGETQYF
.	.	TRBV30	TRBJ2-5	TGTGCCTGGAGTTCTGAGGAGACCCAGTACTTC	CAWSSEETQYF
.	.	TRBV27	TRBJ2-7	TGTGCCAGCAGTTTACGGGGACTTCCCTACGAGCAGTACTTC	CASSLRGLPYEQYF
.	.	TRBV7-9	TRBJ2-1	TGTGCCAGCACCCCTATCGACCCTGGGGGCTTGATTGGGCAGTTCTTC	CASTPIDPGGLIGQFF
.	.	TRBV12-5	TRBJ1-2	TGTGCTAGTGTCGGGACTTGGGGCGGCTACACCTTC	CASVGTWGGYTF
.	.	TRBV30	TRBJ2-4	TGTGCCTGGGGACCCCCAGTGTTTTTAACCAAAAACATTCAGTACTTC	CAWGPPVFLTKNIQYF
once	.	TRBV5-1	TRBJ2-3	TGCGCCAGCAGCTTTGTAGGGGACACAGATACGCAGTATTTT	CASSFVGDTDTQYF